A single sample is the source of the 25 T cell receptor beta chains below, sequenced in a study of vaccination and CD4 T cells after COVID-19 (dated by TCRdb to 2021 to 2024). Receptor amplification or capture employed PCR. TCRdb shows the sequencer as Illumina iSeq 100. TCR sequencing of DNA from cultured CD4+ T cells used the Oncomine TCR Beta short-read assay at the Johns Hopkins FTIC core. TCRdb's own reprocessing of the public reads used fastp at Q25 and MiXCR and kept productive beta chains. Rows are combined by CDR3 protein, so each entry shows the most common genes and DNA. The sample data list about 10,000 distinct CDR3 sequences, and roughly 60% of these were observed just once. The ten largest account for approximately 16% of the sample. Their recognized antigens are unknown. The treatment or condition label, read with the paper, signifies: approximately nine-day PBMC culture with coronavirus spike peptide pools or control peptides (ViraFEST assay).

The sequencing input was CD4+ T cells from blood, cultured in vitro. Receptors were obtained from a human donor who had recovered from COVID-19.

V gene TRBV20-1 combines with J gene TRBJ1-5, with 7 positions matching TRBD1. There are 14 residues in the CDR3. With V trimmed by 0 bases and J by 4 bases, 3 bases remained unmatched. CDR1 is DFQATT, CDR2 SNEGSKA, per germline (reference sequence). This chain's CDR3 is CSARDGDSNQPQHF. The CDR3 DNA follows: TGCAGTGCTAGAGATGGGGACAGTAATCAGCCCCAGCATTTT.

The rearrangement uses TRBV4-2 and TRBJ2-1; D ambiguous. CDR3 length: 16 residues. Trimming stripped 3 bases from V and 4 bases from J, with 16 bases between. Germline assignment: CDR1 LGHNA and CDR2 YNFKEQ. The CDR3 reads CASSQMASLGYNEQFF. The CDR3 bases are TGTGCCAGCAGCCAGATGGCCTCGTTGGGGTACAATGAGCAGTTCTTC.

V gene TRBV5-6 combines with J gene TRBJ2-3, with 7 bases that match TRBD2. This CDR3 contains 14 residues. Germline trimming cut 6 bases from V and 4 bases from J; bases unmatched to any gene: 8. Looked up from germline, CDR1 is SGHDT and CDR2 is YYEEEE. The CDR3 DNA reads TGTGCCAGCAAGGGCGGGAGAGGGTCAGATACGCAGTATTTT. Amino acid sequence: CASKGGRGSDTQYF.

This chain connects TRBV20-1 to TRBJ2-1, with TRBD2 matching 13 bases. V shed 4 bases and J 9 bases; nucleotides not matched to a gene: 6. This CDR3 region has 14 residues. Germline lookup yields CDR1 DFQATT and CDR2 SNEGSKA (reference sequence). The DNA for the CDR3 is TGCAGTGCTACCACTAGCGGGAGGGCCGTTGAGCAGTTCTTC. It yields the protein CSATTSGRAVEQFF.

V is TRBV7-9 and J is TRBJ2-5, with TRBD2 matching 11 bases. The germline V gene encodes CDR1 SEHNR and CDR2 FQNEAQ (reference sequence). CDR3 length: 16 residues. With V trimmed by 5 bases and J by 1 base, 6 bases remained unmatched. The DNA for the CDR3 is TGTGCCAGCAGCCGTAGCGGGAGGGCCCCCCAAGAGACCCAGTACTTC. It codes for CASSRSGRAPQETQYF.

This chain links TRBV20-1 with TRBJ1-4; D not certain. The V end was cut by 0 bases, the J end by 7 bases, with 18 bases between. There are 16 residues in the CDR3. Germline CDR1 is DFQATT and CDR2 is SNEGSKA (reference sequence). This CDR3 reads CSARDPRTGAFEKLFF. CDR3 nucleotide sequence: TGCAGTGCTAGAGATCCCCGGACCGGCGCATTTGAAAAACTGTTTTTT.

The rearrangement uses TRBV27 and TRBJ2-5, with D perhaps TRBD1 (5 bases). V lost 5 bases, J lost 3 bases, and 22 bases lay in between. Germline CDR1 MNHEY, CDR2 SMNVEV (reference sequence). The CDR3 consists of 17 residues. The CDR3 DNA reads TGTGCCAGCAGTCCTTATGTAGGGGCGATGAGTAAAGAGACCCAGTACTTC. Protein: CASSPYVGAMSKETQYF.

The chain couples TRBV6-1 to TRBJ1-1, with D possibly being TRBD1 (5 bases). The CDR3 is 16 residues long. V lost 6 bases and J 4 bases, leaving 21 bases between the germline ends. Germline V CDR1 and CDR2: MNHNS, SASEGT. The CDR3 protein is CASSNTGEGDRTEAFF. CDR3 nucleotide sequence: TGTGCCAGCAGCAATACTGGGGAAGGGGATCGCACTGAAGCTTTCTTT.

This CDR3 is CASSEVSGLAGETQYF. The CDR3, as DNA: TGTGCCAGCAGTGAGGTCTCGGGACTAGCGGGAGAGACCCAGTACTTC. J is TRBJ2-5 and V is TRBV7-8; 12 positions agree with TRBD2. The CDR3 loop spans 16 amino acids. V was clipped by 6 bases and J by 4 bases; unmatched bases: 9. The germline V gene encodes CDR1 SGHVS and CDR2 FQNEAQ.

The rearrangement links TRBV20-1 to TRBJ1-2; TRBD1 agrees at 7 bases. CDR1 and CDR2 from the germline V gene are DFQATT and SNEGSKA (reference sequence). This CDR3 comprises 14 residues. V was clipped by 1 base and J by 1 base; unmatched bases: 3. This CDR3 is CSARGDSHNYGYTF. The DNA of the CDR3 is TGCAGTGCTAGAGGGGACAGTCATAACTATGGCTACACCTTC.

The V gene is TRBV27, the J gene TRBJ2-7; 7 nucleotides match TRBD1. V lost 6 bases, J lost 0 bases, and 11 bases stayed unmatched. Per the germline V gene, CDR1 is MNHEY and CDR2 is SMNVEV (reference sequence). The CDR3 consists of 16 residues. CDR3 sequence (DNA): TGTGCCAGCAGCTTGACGGGACAGTGGAGCTCCTACGAGCAGTACTTC. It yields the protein CASSLTGQWSSYEQYF.

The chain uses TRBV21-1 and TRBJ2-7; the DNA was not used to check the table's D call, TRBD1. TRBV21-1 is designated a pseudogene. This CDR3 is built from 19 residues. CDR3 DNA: TGTGCCAGCAGCAAAAGAGAAGGGGATACGGGGGTAATAGCCGACGAGCAGTACTTC. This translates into CASSKREGDTGVIADEQYF.

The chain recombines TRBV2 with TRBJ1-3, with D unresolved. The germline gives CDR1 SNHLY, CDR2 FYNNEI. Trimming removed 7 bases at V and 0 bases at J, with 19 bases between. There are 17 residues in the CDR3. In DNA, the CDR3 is TGTGCCAGCACCGCTCGTTGGCGGGCCGCCTCTGGAAACACCATATATTTT. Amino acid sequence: CASTARWRAASGNTIYF.

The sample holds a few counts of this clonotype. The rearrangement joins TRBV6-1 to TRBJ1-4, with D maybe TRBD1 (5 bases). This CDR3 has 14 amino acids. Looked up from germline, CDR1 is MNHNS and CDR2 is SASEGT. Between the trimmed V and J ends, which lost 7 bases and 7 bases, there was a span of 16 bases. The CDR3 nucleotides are TGTGCCAGCATCCGGACACCTCCTCCTGAAAAACTGTTTTTT. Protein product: CASIRTPPPEKLFF.

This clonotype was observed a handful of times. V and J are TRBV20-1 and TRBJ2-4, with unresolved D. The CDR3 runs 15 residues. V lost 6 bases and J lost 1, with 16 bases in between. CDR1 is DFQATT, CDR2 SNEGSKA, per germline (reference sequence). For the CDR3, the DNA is TGCAGTGCCGTACCCCGAGGAAGGGCCAAAAACATTCAGTACTTC. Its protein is CSAVPRGRAKNIQYF.

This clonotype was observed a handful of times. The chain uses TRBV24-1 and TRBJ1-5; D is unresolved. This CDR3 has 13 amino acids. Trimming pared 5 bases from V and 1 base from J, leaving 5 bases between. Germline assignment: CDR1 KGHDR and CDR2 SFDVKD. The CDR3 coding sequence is TGTGCCACCAGTGTGGCGAGCAATCAGCCCCAGCATTTT. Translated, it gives CATSVASNQPQHF.

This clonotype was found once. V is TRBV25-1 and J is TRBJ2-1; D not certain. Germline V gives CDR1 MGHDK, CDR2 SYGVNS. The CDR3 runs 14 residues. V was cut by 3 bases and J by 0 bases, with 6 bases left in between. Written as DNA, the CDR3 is TGTGCCAGCAGTGACCCCCTCTCCTACAATGAGCAGTTCTTC. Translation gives CASSDPLSYNEQFF.

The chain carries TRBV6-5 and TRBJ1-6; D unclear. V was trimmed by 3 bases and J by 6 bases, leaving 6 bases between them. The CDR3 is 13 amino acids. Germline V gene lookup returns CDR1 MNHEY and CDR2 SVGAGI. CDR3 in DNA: TGTGCCAGCAGTTATCGTGGTAATTCACCCCTCCACTTT. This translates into CASSYRGNSPLHF.

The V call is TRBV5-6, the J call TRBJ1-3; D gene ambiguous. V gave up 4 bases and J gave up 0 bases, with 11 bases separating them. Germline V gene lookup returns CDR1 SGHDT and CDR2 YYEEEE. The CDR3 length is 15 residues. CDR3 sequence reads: CASSLGPHSGNTIYF. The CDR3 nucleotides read TGTGCCAGCAGCCTTGGGCCGCACTCTGGAAACACCATATATTTT.

The DNA for the CDR3 is TGTGCCAGCAGCCCGCTCGTGGCGACCGCGAACACCGGGGAGCTGTTTTTT. This encodes CASSPLVATANTGELFF. The rearrangement links TRBV7-3 to TRBJ2-2; D is unclear. The germline V gene encodes CDR1 SGHTA and CDR2 FQGTGA. The ends were cut back, 5 bases at V and 0 bases at J, with 16 bases in the middle. The CDR3 is 17 residues long.

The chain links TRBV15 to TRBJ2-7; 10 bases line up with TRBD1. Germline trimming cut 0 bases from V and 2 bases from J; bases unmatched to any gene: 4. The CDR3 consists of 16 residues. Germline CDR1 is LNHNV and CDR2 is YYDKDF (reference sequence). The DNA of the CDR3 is TGTGCCACCAGCAGAGATTACGGGACAGGGGCCTACGAGCAGTACTTC. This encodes CATSRDYGTGAYEQYF.

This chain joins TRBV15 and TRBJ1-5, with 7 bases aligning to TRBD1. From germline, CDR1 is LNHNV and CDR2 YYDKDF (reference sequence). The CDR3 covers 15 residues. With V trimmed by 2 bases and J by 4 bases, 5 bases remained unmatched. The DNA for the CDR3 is TGTGCCACCAGCAGAAATGCGGACAGGAATCAGCCCCAGCATTTT. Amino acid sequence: CATSRNADRNQPQHF.

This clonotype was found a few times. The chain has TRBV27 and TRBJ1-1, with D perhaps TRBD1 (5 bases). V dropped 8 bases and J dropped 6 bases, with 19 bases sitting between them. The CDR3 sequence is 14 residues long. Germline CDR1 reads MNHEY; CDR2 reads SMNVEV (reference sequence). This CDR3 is CASSEGWDFAEAFF. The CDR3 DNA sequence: TGTGCCAGCTCCGAAGGGTGGGACTTCGCTGAAGCTTTCTTT.

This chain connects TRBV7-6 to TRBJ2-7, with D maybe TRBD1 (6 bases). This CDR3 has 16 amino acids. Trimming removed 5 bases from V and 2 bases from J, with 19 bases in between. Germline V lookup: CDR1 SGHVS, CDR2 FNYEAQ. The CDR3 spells CASSPTHRARAYEQYF. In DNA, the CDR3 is TGTGCCAGCAGCCCCACCCACAGGGCCCGAGCCTACGAGCAGTACTTC. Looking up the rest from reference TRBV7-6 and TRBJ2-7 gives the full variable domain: GAGVSQSPRYKVTKRGQDVALRCDPISGHVSLYWYRQALGQGPEFLTYFNYEAQQDKSGLPNDRFSAERPEGSISTLTIQRTEQRDSAMYRCASSPTHRARAYEQYFGPGTRLTVT.

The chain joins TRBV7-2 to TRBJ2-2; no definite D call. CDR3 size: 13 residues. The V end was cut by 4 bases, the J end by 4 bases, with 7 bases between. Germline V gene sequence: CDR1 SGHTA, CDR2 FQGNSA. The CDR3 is CASSSGFTGELFF. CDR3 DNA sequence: TGTGCCAGCAGCTCCGGTTTCACCGGGGAGCTGTTTTTT.